This TCR beta chain was observed in a study of neurological immune-mediated disorders. PBMCs stored at -80 C, 2 million in total, were the source of the unsorted libraries. The CDR3 sequence is 13 residues long. V was shortened by 8 bases and J by 7 bases, with 17 bases between the two germline ends. This clonotype was seen repeatedly, ten times or more. In TCRdb, the 5' RACE reads were re-called with MiXCR into one record per CDR3 protein. Of around 14,000 distinct CDR3 sequences listed, more than 9% were seen once; the top ten hold around a quarter. The receptor's source is a woman aged 40 to 50 in good health. V and J are TRBV12-3 or TRBV12-4 and TRBJ1-1; D is unresolved. Sequenced sample: PBMCs. The CDR3 protein is CASSKGGLGEAFF. CDR3 DNA: TGTGCCAGCTCTAAGGGAGGGCTGGGTGAAGCTTTCTTT.